The rows below give T cell receptor beta chains drawn from one sample of a study of blood T cell repertoires in COVID-19. Profiled with immunoSEQ multiplex PCR; TCRdb holds only in-frame clones, not every one. The sample records hundreds of thousands of clones, about 83% being singletons. Sequencing was performed on peripheral blood. These receptors were taken from a woman in her 30s with COVID-19, enrolled during active disease. CDR3s include the opening cysteine and the closing phenylalanine or tryptophan. Each record gives: CDR3 protein, CDR3 DNA, V gene, D gene, clone size, J gene. A D gene is named only where the DNA matches it firmly. Clone size is not always given. Where it is, it says once, few, many or a class for expanded clones.

CDR3aa: CAWSVFHREETQYF
CDR3nt: TGTGCCTGGAGTGTGTTCCACAGGGAAGAGACCCAGTACTTC
v_gene: TRBV30
d_gene: -
abundance: -
j_gene: TRBJ2-5

CDR3aa: CASSARQGPTGELFF
CDR3nt: TGTGCCAGCAGCGCCCGACAGGGGCCAACCGGGGAGCTGTTTTTT
v_gene: TRBV9
d_gene: TRBD1
abundance: -
j_gene: TRBJ2-2

CDR3aa: CSVGGSGYEQYF
CDR3nt: TGCAGCGTTGGCGGGAGTGGGTACGAGCAGTACTTC
v_gene: TRBV29-1
d_gene: TRBD2
abundance: -
j_gene: TRBJ2-7

CDR3aa: CASSSDWHRVDDTGELFF
CDR3nt: TGTGCCAGCAGCTCAGACTGGCACAGGGTCGACGACACCGGGGAGCTGTTTTTT
v_gene: TRBV7-2
d_gene: -
abundance: -
j_gene: TRBJ2-2

CDR3aa: CASSWDRVDYGYTF
CDR3nt: TGTGCCAGCAGTTGGGACAGGGTGGACTATGGCTACACCTTC
v_gene: TRBV6-2/TRBV6-3
d_gene: TRBD1
abundance: once
j_gene: TRBJ1-2

CDR3aa: CASSQRASGGGETQYF
CDR3nt: TGCGCCAGCAGCCAAAGAGCTAGCGGGGGGGGAGAGACCCAGTACTTC
v_gene: TRBV4-3
d_gene: TRBD2
abundance: -
j_gene: TRBJ2-5

CDR3aa: CASSKETTAGTGELFF
CDR3nt: TGTGCCAGCAGCAAAGAAACAACTGCGGGAACCGGGGAGCTGTTTTTT
v_gene: TRBV21-1
d_gene: -
abundance: -
j_gene: TRBJ2-2

CDR3aa: CASSATSGANVLTF
CDR3nt: TGCGCCAGCAGCGCGACAAGCGGGGCCAACGTCCTGACTTTC
v_gene: TRBV5-1
d_gene: -
abundance: -
j_gene: TRBJ2-6

CDR3aa: CATRTGVTEAFF
CDR3nt: TGTGCCACCCGGACAGGGGTTACTGAAGCTTTCTTT
v_gene: TRBV19
d_gene: TRBD1
abundance: -
j_gene: TRBJ1-1

CDR3aa: CASSQGWGGHYEQYF
CDR3nt: TGCGCCAGCAGCCAAGGGTGGGGCGGACACTACGAGCAGTACTTC
v_gene: TRBV4-3
d_gene: -
abundance: -
j_gene: TRBJ2-7

CDR3aa: CASSSGLTGELFF
CDR3nt: TGCGCCAGCAGCTCAGGACTTACCGGGGAGCTGTTTTTT
v_gene: TRBV5-1
d_gene: -
abundance: -
j_gene: TRBJ2-2

CDR3aa: CASSQVGTGADTQYF
CDR3nt: TGCGCCAGCAGCCAAGTAGGGACAGGGGCAGATACGCAGTATTTT
v_gene: TRBV4-1
d_gene: TRBD1
abundance: -
j_gene: TRBJ2-3

CDR3aa: CASSPDRHPTDTQYF
CDR3nt: TGTGCCAGCAGCCCGGACAGGCACCCCACAGATACGCAGTATTTT
v_gene: TRBV7-9
d_gene: TRBD1
abundance: -
j_gene: TRBJ2-3

CDR3aa: CASSDGTETNQPQHF
CDR3nt: TGTGCCAGCAGCGACGGGACAGAGACGAATCAGCCCCAGCATTTT
v_gene: TRBV7-9
d_gene: TRBD1
abundance: -
j_gene: TRBJ1-5

CDR3aa: CATSRATSGRTDTQYF
CDR3nt: TGTGCCACCAGCAGAGCGACTAGCGGCCGCACAGATACGCAGTATTTT
v_gene: TRBV15
d_gene: TRBD2
abundance: few
j_gene: TRBJ2-3

CDR3aa: CASSWGLVQSTDTQYF
CDR3nt: TGCGCCAGCAGCTGGGGACTAGTCCAAAGCACAGATACGCAGTATTTT
v_gene: TRBV5-1
d_gene: TRBD2
abundance: -
j_gene: TRBJ2-3

CDR3aa: CASSGGVTGNTIYF
CDR3nt: TGTGCCAGCAGTGGAGGGGTTACTGGAAACACCATATATTTT
v_gene: TRBV28
d_gene: -
abundance: -
j_gene: TRBJ1-3

CDR3aa: CASSPWTASTDTQYF
CDR3nt: TGCGCCAGCAGCCCGTGGACAGCTAGCACAGATACGCAGTATTTT
v_gene: TRBV5-1
d_gene: -
abundance: once
j_gene: TRBJ2-3

CDR3aa: CASKTGNHNSPLHF
CDR3nt: TGTGCCAGCAAAACAGGGAATCATAATTCACCCCTCCACTTT
v_gene: TRBV27
d_gene: -
abundance: -
j_gene: TRBJ1-6

CDR3aa: CASSLGNRGGRGSGYTF
CDR3nt: TGTGCCAGCAGCTTAGGGAATAGGGGGGGCCGAGGTAGTGGCTACACCTTC
v_gene: TRBV7-3
d_gene: -
abundance: -
j_gene: TRBJ1-2

CDR3aa: CASSVTGSSYEQYF
CDR3nt: TGTGCCAGCAGTGTCACAGGGAGCTCCTACGAGCAGTACTTC
v_gene: TRBV27
d_gene: -
abundance: -
j_gene: TRBJ2-7

CDR3aa: CASSKAEREVSYEQYF
CDR3nt: TGTGCCAGCAGCAAAGCGGAGCGGGAGGTCTCCTACGAGCAGTACTTC
v_gene: TRBV21-1
d_gene: -
abundance: -
j_gene: TRBJ2-7

CDR3aa: CASSAGQNYGYTF
CDR3nt: TGTGCCAGCAGCGCGGGACAGAACTATGGCTACACCTTC
v_gene: TRBV5-4
d_gene: TRBD1
abundance: few
j_gene: TRBJ1-2